The sample holds a few counts of the clone carrying this T cell receptor (beta chain). Its antigen is unknown. The CDR3 length is 16 residues. Germline lookup yields CDR1 SGHVT and CDR2 SQSDAQ. Trimming removed 5 bases at V and 4 bases at J, with 17 bases between. One entry per CDR3 protein results from TCRdb running MiXCR on the reads. The table lists about 200,000 distinct CDR3 sequences, roughly 9% of them singletons. The record originates from a study of T cell repertoires in cytomegalovirus infection. Study-level information: Signatures in public TCR beta sequences pointed to both CMV infection and matching HLA type. Study-wide results and limits: Cumulative public TCR beta family frequency identified carriers of CMV plus the relevant HLA. HLA-C-restricted, CMV-specific TCR beta clonotypes were dominant ex vivo.

The rearrangement joins TRBV7-4 to TRBJ2-2; D may be TRBD2 (5 bases). Sequencing was done on a sample of PBMCs. This receptor was obtained from a human donor in good health (CMV status not recorded). Some clones in this sample may be carry-over from other donors' samples. The chain's CDR3 is CASSASLLAGTGELFF. CDR3 nucleotides: TGTGCCAGCAGCGCCTCACTCCTAGCAGGCACCGGGGAGCTGTTTTTT.